This T cell receptor (beta chain) is from a study of cytomegalovirus exposure and HLA in healthy donors. Turning to the study itself: An earlier analysis identified more than 90 million unique TCR beta sequences in 170 million or so T cells.

Per germline, CDR1 SGHAT and CDR2 FQNNGV. This CDR3 comprises 13 residues. V lost 5 bases and J 11 bases, leaving 18 bases between the germline ends. Only a few counts were recorded for this clone. This PCR relied on a set of 60 Vbeta primers and 13 Jbeta primers. The table came from immunoSEQ multiplex PCR; TCRdb's copy has only in-frame clones and leaves some out. The sample includes fewer than 200,000 clones, approximately 80% of them seen just once. The V and J genes are TRBV11-2 and TRBJ1-1, with D unresolved. Sequencing was carried out using PBMCs. The sequence derives from a man in his 60s in good health and CMV-seronegative. CDR3 bases: TGTGCCAGCAGCGTCGCCCTGGAGGGTACGGCTTTCTTT. Translation gives CASSVALEGTAFF. Complete variable domain (other parts from reference TRBV11-2 and TRBJ1-1): EAGVAQSPRYKIIEKRQSVAFWCNPISGHATLYWYQQILGQGPKLLIQFQNNGVVDDSQLPKDRFSAERLKGVDSTLKIQPAKLEDSAVYLCASSVALEGTAFFGQGTRLTVV.